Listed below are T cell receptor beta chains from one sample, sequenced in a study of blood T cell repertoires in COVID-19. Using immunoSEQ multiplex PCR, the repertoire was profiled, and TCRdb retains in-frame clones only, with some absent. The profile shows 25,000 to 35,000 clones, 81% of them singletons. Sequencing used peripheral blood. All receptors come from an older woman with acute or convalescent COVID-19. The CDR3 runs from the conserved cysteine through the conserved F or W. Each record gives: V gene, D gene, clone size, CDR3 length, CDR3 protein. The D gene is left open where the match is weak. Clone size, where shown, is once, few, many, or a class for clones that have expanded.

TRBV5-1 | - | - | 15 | CASSLQASRGYGYTF
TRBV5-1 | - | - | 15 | CASTAAAGYTGELFF
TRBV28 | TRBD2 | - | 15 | CASSIAAAGDNEQFF
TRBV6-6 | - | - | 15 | CASSPLDRLNTEAFF
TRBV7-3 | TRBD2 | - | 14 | CASSPAGATDTQYF
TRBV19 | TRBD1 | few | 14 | CASKAGGENSPLHF
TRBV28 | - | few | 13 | CASSLKRESSYTF
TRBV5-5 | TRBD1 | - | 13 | CASSWDRYNVLTF
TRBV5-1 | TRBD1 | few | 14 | CASSPIQGAYEQYF
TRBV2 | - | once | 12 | CASSDTGYEQYF
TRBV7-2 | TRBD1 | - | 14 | CASSLGQGYNEQFF
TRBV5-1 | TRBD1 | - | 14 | CATRQGTTNYGYTF
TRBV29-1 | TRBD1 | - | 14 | CSVQGDRGPYEQYF
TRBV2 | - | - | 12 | CASGGGWEKLFF
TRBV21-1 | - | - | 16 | CASSIRVKANTDTQYF